A selection of T cell receptor beta chains follows, all from one sample in a study of Ad26.COV2.S vaccination and SARS-CoV-2 variants. Assay: immunoSEQ multiplex PCR; the TCRdb copy retains only in-frame clones and omits some. The sample includes about 400,000 clones, 75% to 90% of them seen just once. The specimen was peripheral blood, collected in a trial of Ad26.COV2.S vaccine versus placebo. The receptors here all came from a person between 18 and 59 years old who received the Ad26.COV2.S COVID-19 vaccine or a placebo. CDR3s include the opening cysteine and the closing phenylalanine or tryptophan. Fields, in order: D gene, V gene, clone size, J gene, CDR3 DNA, CDR3 protein. The D gene is left open where the match is weak. Size is stated for part of the rows, as once, few or many counts, or as a class when the clone is expanded.

D: TRBD2; V: TRBV2; size: -; J: TRBJ2-5; DNA: TGTGCCAGCAGTACCCAACTAGCGGGGGGAGGAGGGACCCAGTACTTC; CDR3: CASSTQLAGGGGTQYF
D: TRBD1; V: TRBV4-3; size: -; J: TRBJ1-6; DNA: TGCGCCAGCAGCCAAGATCTGGGACAGTATAATTCACCCCTCCACTTT; CDR3: CASSQDLGQYNSPLHF
D: -; V: TRBV7-9; size: -; J: TRBJ1-2; DNA: TGTGCCAGCAGCTTAGTCGGGTATGAGGGCTACACCTTC; CDR3: CASSLVGYEGYTF
D: -; V: TRBV20-1; size: -; J: TRBJ1-6; DNA: TGCAGTGCTAGTGGGGGGAATAATTCACCCCTCCACTTT; CDR3: CSASGGNNSPLHF
D: -; V: TRBV4-3; size: -; J: TRBJ2-1; DNA: TGCGCCAGCAGCCAAGAAGCGACGAGCTCCTACAATGAGCAGTTCTTC; CDR3: CASSQEATSSYNEQFF
D: -; V: TRBV7-9; size: -; J: TRBJ2-1; DNA: TGTGCCAGCAGCTTAGACGTCGGTGAGCAGTTCTTC; CDR3: CASSLDVGEQFF
D: -; V: TRBV9; size: -; J: TRBJ1-1; DNA: TGTGCCAGCAGCGTAGGGAGCCAGCCCTATGAAGCTTTCTTT; CDR3: CASSVGSQPYEAFF
D: -; V: TRBV11-3; size: -; J: TRBJ2-1; DNA: TGTGCCAGCACCTCATGGGCAGGGGAAAATGAGCAGTTCTTC; CDR3: CASTSWAGENEQFF
D: -; V: TRBV6-5; size: few; J: TRBJ1-6; DNA: TGTGCCAGCATTATCGGTCGGAATTCACCCCTCCACTTT; CDR3: CASIIGRNSPLHF
D: -; V: TRBV6-2/TRBV6-3; size: once; J: TRBJ2-1; DNA: TGTGCCAGCAGTTACTACGGTCTAGCGTACAATGAGCAGTTCTTC; CDR3: CASSYYGLAYNEQFF
D: TRBD1; V: TRBV10-3; size: -; J: TRBJ1-1; DNA: TGTGCCATCAGTGAGTCGGGACAGGGTAGCGCTGAAGCTTTCTTT; CDR3: CAISESGQGSAEAFF
D: -; V: TRBV19; size: -; J: TRBJ1-3; DNA: TGTGCCAGTAGTATAGAGGTGGCAAGTTCTGGAAACACCATATATTTT; CDR3: CASSIEVASSGNTIYF
D: TRBD1; V: TRBV3-1/TRBV3-2; size: once; J: TRBJ2-1; DNA: TGTGCCAGCAGCCAAACTACAGGGGTCCATGAGCAGTTCTTC; CDR3: CASSQTTGVHEQFF
D: -; V: TRBV6-5; size: -; J: TRBJ2-7; DNA: TGTGCCAGCACCCAACAAACGGGGGGCTTTTACGAGCAGTACTTC; CDR3: CASTQQTGGFYEQYF
D: -; V: TRBV6-1; size: -; J: TRBJ2-7; DNA: TGTGCCAGCAGTGAAGCGCCAGGTACGGGGACACAGCCCTACGAGCAGTACTTC; CDR3: CASSEAPGTGTQPYEQYF
D: TRBD1; V: TRBV30; size: -; J: TRBJ1-6; DNA: TGTGCCTGGAGTGTAAGCAGGGGGTTCGGAAATTCACCCCTCCACTTT; CDR3: CAWSVSRGFGNSPLHF
D: TRBD1; V: TRBV3-1/TRBV3-2; size: -; J: TRBJ2-3; DNA: TGTGCCAGCAGCCCCGGGACAGCGCGCACAGATACGCAGTATTTT; CDR3: CASSPGTARTDTQYF
D: TRBD2; V: TRBV19; size: -; J: TRBJ2-1; DNA: TGTGCCAGTAGTATAGTTAGCGGGGGGGCCTCAAATGAGCAGTTCTTC; CDR3: CASSIVSGGASNEQFF
D: -; V: TRBV30; size: few; J: TRBJ1-3; DNA: TGTGCCTGGATTATTAACTGGAGCTCTGGAAACACCATATATTTT; CDR3: CAWIINWSSGNTIYF
D: -; V: TRBV29-1; size: -; J: TRBJ1-5; DNA: TGCAGCGTCGGGAGTACTACAGGTTTACAGCCCCAGCATTTT; CDR3: CSVGSTTGLQPQHF
D: -; V: TRBV27; size: -; J: TRBJ2-7; DNA: TGTGCCAGCAGTTTACGAGGGCGCGAGCAGTACTTC; CDR3: CASSLRGREQYF
D: -; V: TRBV3-1/TRBV3-2; size: -; J: TRBJ1-4; DNA: TGTGCCAGCAGCCAAGATATAGGGCAGGGTGAGGAAAAACTGTTTTTT; CDR3: CASSQDIGQGEEKLFF
D: -; V: TRBV28; size: -; J: TRBJ2-1; DNA: TGTGCCATTCAGAAACCAGAGAAAGACTACAATGAGCAGTTCTTC; CDR3: CAIQKPEKDYNEQFF
D: -; V: TRBV3-1/TRBV3-2; size: -; J: TRBJ2-7; DNA: TGTGCCAGCAGCCAAGTTACTGAGCAGTACTTC; CDR3: CASSQVTEQYF
D: TRBD1; V: TRBV11-3; size: -; J: TRBJ1-1; DNA: TGTGCCAGCAGCTTAGAGGGTTACCGGGGCCTATGGGGACAGGTGAACACTGAAGCTTTCTTT; CDR3: CASSLEGYRGLWGQVNTEAFF
D: -; V: TRBV30; size: -; J: TRBJ1-1; DNA: TGTGCCTGGGGAAACACTGAAGCTTTCTTT; CDR3: CAWGNTEAFF
D: TRBD1; V: TRBV5-1; size: few; J: TRBJ1-2; DNA: TGCGCCAGCAGCTTGGTAACAGGGGGCAACTATGGCTACACCTTC; CDR3: CASSLVTGGNYGYTF
D: TRBD2; V: TRBV5-1; size: -; J: TRBJ2-2; DNA: TGCGCCAGCAGCTTGGAGCTAGCGGGGGCAAACACCGGGGAGCTGTTTTTT; CDR3: CASSLELAGANTGELFF
D: -; V: TRBV27; size: -; J: TRBJ1-6; DNA: TGTGCCAGCAGTTTAGGGTCGAGTAATTCACCCCTCCACTTT; CDR3: CASSLGSSNSPLHF
D: -; V: TRBV5-6; size: -; J: TRBJ2-7; DNA: TGTGCCAGCAGCTTGGCAGCAACCTACGAGCAGTACTTC; CDR3: CASSLAATYEQYF
D: TRBD2; V: TRBV5-1; size: -; J: TRBJ2-2; DNA: TGCGCCAGCAGCTTGGTGGGGACTAACGGCGGGGAGCTGTTTTTT; CDR3: CASSLVGTNGGELFF
D: -; V: TRBV18; size: -; J: TRBJ2-2; DNA: TGTGCCAGCTCACCTCTGGGGCCCGCGAACACCGGGGAGCTGTTTTTT; CDR3: CASSPLGPANTGELFF
D: -; V: TRBV18; size: -; J: TRBJ1-1; DNA: TGTGCCAGCTCACGAGGGAAGCCTGAAGCTTTCTTT; CDR3: CASSRGKPEAFF
D: TRBD1; V: TRBV7-2; size: -; J: TRBJ2-5; DNA: TGTGCCAGCAGCTCCAACAGGGGGGATGGAGAGACCCAGTACTTC; CDR3: CASSSNRGDGETQYF
D: -; V: TRBV11-2; size: -; J: TRBJ1-1; DNA: TGTGCCAGCAGCTTCCGTCGAGGGGAGAACACTGAAGCTTTCTTT; CDR3: CASSFRRGENTEAFF
D: -; V: TRBV7-8; size: -; J: TRBJ2-2; DNA: TGTGCCAGCAGCATAGGACCTAACACCGGGGAGCTGTTTTTT; CDR3: CASSIGPNTGELFF
D: -; V: TRBV19; size: -; J: TRBJ2-1; DNA: TGTGCCAGTAGTACGGGAAATGAGCAGTTCTTC; CDR3: CASSTGNEQFF
D: -; V: TRBV19; size: few; J: TRBJ1-1; DNA: TGTGCCAGTACCGAGAGACAGCACACTGAAGCTTTCTTT; CDR3: CASTERQHTEAFF
D: -; V: TRBV27; size: -; J: TRBJ1-6; DNA: TGTGCCAGCAGTTTAGAATCGGTTAATTCACCCCTCCACTTT; CDR3: CASSLESVNSPLHF
D: -; V: TRBV7-9; size: few; J: TRBJ2-7; DNA: TGTGCCAGCAGCGATCCCGGCAGGTACCATTACGAGCAGTACTTC; CDR3: CASSDPGRYHYEQYF
D: TRBD1; V: TRBV10-3; size: -; J: TRBJ2-2; DNA: TGTGCCATCAGCCCTGGACAGGGGGATACCGGGGAGCTGTTTTTT; CDR3: CAISPGQGDTGELFF
D: TRBD1; V: TRBV2; size: -; J: TRBJ1-2; DNA: TGTGCCAGCAGTGAATGGGGACAGGGGGCTATAGAGGGCTACACCTTC; CDR3: CASSEWGQGAIEGYTF
D: -; V: TRBV30; size: -; J: TRBJ2-7; DNA: TGTGCCCTTGGCAGGGAGACCTACGAGCAGTACTTC; CDR3: CALGRETYEQYF
D: -; V: TRBV27; size: -; J: TRBJ2-6; DNA: TGTGCCAGCAGTGACAGGTTCTCTGGGGCCAACGTCCTGACTTTC; CDR3: CASSDRFSGANVLTF
D: -; V: TRBV14; size: -; J: TRBJ1-1; DNA: TGTGCCAGCAGCCAAGATAGCTCGGGCACTGAAGCTTTCTTT; CDR3: CASSQDSSGTEAFF
D: TRBD1; V: TRBV19; size: -; J: TRBJ2-5; DNA: TGTGCCAGTAGCCGACAGGGATTTCAAGAGACCCAGTACTTC; CDR3: CASSRQGFQETQYF
D: TRBD1; V: TRBV7-2; size: -; J: TRBJ1-2; DNA: TGTGCCAGCAGCTTGTTCCGGGACAGCCGCTACACCTTC; CDR3: CASSLFRDSRYTF
D: -; V: TRBV5-6; size: -; J: TRBJ2-6; DNA: TGTGCCAGCAGCCAAGACAGCTCTGGGGCCAACGTCCTGACTTTC; CDR3: CASSQDSSGANVLTF
D: TRBD2; V: TRBV7-2; size: -; J: TRBJ2-7; DNA: TGTGCCAGCAGCTTAACTAGCGGGGCGTACGAGCAGTACTTC; CDR3: CASSLTSGAYEQYF
D: TRBD1; V: TRBV6-6; size: -; J: TRBJ1-2; DNA: TGTGCCAGCAGGGACAGGGAATATGGCTACACCTTC; CDR3: CASRDREYGYTF
D: -; V: TRBV24-1; size: -; J: TRBJ1-5; DNA: TGTGCCACCATCAAAGGGGGGGCCTCCAATCAGCCCCAGCATTTT; CDR3: CATIKGGASNQPQHF
D: -; V: TRBV2; size: -; J: TRBJ2-7; DNA: TGTGCCAGCAGTGTCCCTACGACCTACGAGCAGTACTTC; CDR3: CASSVPTTYEQYF
D: TRBD1; V: TRBV4-1; size: -; J: TRBJ1-3; DNA: TGCGCCAGCAGCCAAGAGCCGGGACAGGGGGCATCTGGAAACACCATATATTTT; CDR3: CASSQEPGQGASGNTIYF
D: -; V: TRBV19; size: -; J: TRBJ2-6; DNA: TGTGCCAGTAGTATAGGTTTCGACACGGGCTCTGGGGCCAACGTCCTGACTTTC; CDR3: CASSIGFDTGSGANVLTF
D: -; V: TRBV7-9; size: -; J: TRBJ1-1; DNA: TGTGCCAGCAGAGAGGGGAGGAACACTGAAGCTTTCTTT; CDR3: CASREGRNTEAFF
D: TRBD1; V: TRBV2; size: -; J: TRBJ1-4; DNA: TGTGCCAGCAGCAAGACAGGGATTAATGAAAAACTGTTTTTT; CDR3: CASSKTGINEKLFF
D: -; V: TRBV30; size: few; J: TRBJ2-1; DNA: TGTGCCTGGAGTGTGTCCTCTGGAACACATGAGCAGTTCTTC; CDR3: CAWSVSSGTHEQFF
D: -; V: TRBV7-9; size: once; J: TRBJ1-2; DNA: TGTGCCAGCAGCTTACAAACACCAGCAAAGTATGGCTACACCTTC; CDR3: CASSLQTPAKYGYTF
D: -; V: TRBV13; size: -; J: TRBJ1-2; DNA: TGTGCCAGCAGCTTCGCTCATAGCTACACCTTC; CDR3: CASSFAHSYTF
D: -; V: TRBV3-1/TRBV3-2; size: once; J: TRBJ1-3; DNA: TGTGCCAGCAGCCAAAACCCTCTAGCGGCTGGAAACACCATATATTTT; CDR3: CASSQNPLAAGNTIYF